This TCR beta chain originates from a study of blood T cell repertoires in COVID-19. Study as a whole: Samples taken during acute and convalescent COVID-19 were collected in the United States, Italy and Spain. Nucleic acid was either cDNA or gDNA, and it came from T cells, B-cell-depleted T cells, or PBMCs.

In the study's own analysis: Estimates of nucleated cell counts were drawn from the amplification of reference gene primers. The protocol was immunoSEQ multiplex PCR, while the TCRdb copy is restricted to in-frame clones and leaves out a portion. The DNA gave D and trimming, while V, J and clone size come from that table. The repertoire consists of about 160,000 clones, with approximately 95% occurring once and the leading ten covering about 5%. Trimming removed 5 bases at V and 4 bases at J, with 6 bases between. The CDR3 contains 13 residues. Germline V lookup: CDR1 SGHTA, CDR2 FQGNSA. V is TRBV7-2 and J is TRBJ1-6; D not resolved. Sequenced: peripheral blood. The TCR comes from a woman aged 50 to 60 with acute or convalescent COVID-19. In DNA, the CDR3 is TGTGCCAGCAGCGGAGGGTATAATTCACCCCTCCACTTT. This codes for CASSGGYNSPLHF.